This is a list of T cell receptor beta chains from one sample in a study of T-cell memory formation after mild COVID-19. TCRdb reprocessed the 5' RACE reads with MiXCR, giving one entry per CDR3 protein. The table shows about 360,000 distinct CDR3 sequences, with approximately 15% occurring only once. Sequencing was carried out using PBMCs or a T cell subset sorted from them (not recorded which). The source of these receptors is a man aged 18 to 35 who had mild COVID-19 (a few samples of this study predate the infection). Cell type and time point are not known. Both conserved end residues are part of each CDR3. A D gene is named only where the DNA matches it firmly. Clone size is stated in some rows and not others, as once, few, many or a class when expanded.

J: TRBJ1-1
D: -
size: few
V: TRBV7-2
CDR3: CASSSDVRLGTEAFF
DNA: TGTGCCAGCAGTTCAGACGTTCGGCTGGGCACTGAAGCTTTCTTT

J: TRBJ2-3
D: -
size: many
V: TRBV3-1
CDR3: CASSQGTSTDTQYF
DNA: TGTGCCAGCAGCCAAGGGACTAGCACAGATACGCAGTATTTT

J: TRBJ2-2
D: TRBD2
size: -
V: TRBV4-2
CDR3: CASSQEQLAGSGELFF
DNA: TGTGCCAGCAGCCAAGAGCAGCTAGCGGGTTCCGGGGAGCTGTTTTTT

J: TRBJ2-1
D: TRBD2
size: few
V: TRBV7-3
CDR3: CASSSPGLGSNEQFF
DNA: TGTGCCAGCAGTTCACCGGGACTAGGGTCCAATGAGCAGTTCTTC

J: TRBJ2-2
D: -
size: many
V: TRBV12-3/TRBV12-4
CDR3: CASKESGGTNTGELFF
DNA: TGTGCCAGCAAAGAGTCCGGGGGAACCAACACCGGCGAGCTGTTTTTT

J: TRBJ1-3
D: -
size: few
V: TRBV4-3
CDR3: CASSQRIGNSGNTIYF
DNA: TGCGCCAGCAGCCAGAGGATCGGGAACTCTGGAAACACCATATATTTT

J: TRBJ1-2
D: -
size: few
V: TRBV4-3
CDR3: CASSQDMSGSNYGYTF
DNA: TGCGCCAGCAGCCAAGATATGTCAGGCTCTAACTATGGCTACACCTTC

J: TRBJ2-5
D: -
size: few
V: TRBV27
CDR3: CASSFRGLETQYF
DNA: TGTGCCAGCAGTTTTCGGGGGCTGGAGACCCAGTACTTC

J: TRBJ1-6
D: -
size: few
V: TRBV11-3
CDR3: CASTQPPQSSYNSPLHF
DNA: TGTGCCAGCACCCAGCCCCCCCAGAGCTCCTATAATTCACCCCTCCACTTT

J: TRBJ1-1
D: -
size: -
V: TRBV19
CDR3: CASCPRGGGTEAFF
DNA: TGTGCCAGTTGCCCCAGGGGAGGTGGCACTGAAGCTTTCTTT

J: TRBJ1-6
D: TRBD1
size: -
V: TRBV4-1
CDR3: CASSASQGMPNSPLHF
DNA: TGCGCCAGCAGCGCCTCACAGGGGATGCCTAATTCACCCCTCCACTTT

J: TRBJ1-2
D: -
size: -
V: TRBV7-9
CDR3: CASSWFAGGYGYTF
DNA: TGTGCCAGCAGCTGGTTCGCGGGGGGATATGGCTACACCTTC

J: TRBJ2-1
D: TRBD2
size: few
V: TRBV5-1
CDR3: CASSLDLAGSASYNEQFF
DNA: TGCGCCAGCAGCTTGGATCTAGCGGGGAGTGCGTCCTACAATGAGCAGTTCTTC

J: TRBJ1-5
D: TRBD1
size: many
V: TRBV7-2
CDR3: CASSPTGGGQPQHF
DNA: TGTGCCAGCAGCCCCACAGGGGGTGGGCAGCCCCAGCATTTT